The 6 T cell receptor beta chains below were found in one sample sequenced in a study of blood T cell repertoires in COVID-19. The repertoire was sequenced with immunoSEQ multiplex PCR; TCRdb's copy has only in-frame clones and lacks some. The table has 90,000 to 100,000 clones, roughly four fifths seen once. Sequencing used peripheral blood. The receptors here all came from an older man with acute or convalescent COVID-19.

This clone has only a few counts. J is TRBJ2-6 and V is TRBV5-1, with D possibly matching TRBD1 (6 bases). The CDR3 is made up of 16 amino acids. Germline values: CDR1 SGHRS, CDR2 YFSETQ. With 4 bases removed from V and 0 bases from J, the gap between germline ends came to 11 bases. The CDR3 DNA sequence: TGCGCCAGCAGCGCTGACAGGCGCTCTGGGGCCAACGTCCTGACTTTC. Its protein product is CASSADRRSGANVLTF.

This chain uses TRBV5-1 with TRBJ1-4; 7 bases are a match to TRBD1. Germline CDR1 is SGHRS and CDR2 is YFSETQ. This CDR3 has 14 residues. After removal of 4 bases from V and 5 bases from J, the junction contained 5 bases not matched to a gene. CDR3 loop: CASSVQGKNEKLFF. CDR3 coding DNA: TGCGCCAGCAGCGTACAGGGGAAGAATGAAAAACTGTTTTTT.

The chain employs TRBV6-4 and TRBJ1-1, with 8 bases that match TRBD1. This CDR3 is built from 14 residues. The germline V gene encodes CDR1 MRHNA and CDR2 SNTAGT. Germline trimming cut 6 bases from V and 2 bases from J; bases unmatched to any gene: 5. The CDR3 DNA reads as TGTGCCAGCAGCGAGACAGGGGTTAACACTGAAGCTTTCTTT. Translation: CASSETGVNTEAFF.

V usage is TRBV7-9 and J usage is TRBJ2-1, with TRBD2 identical over 11 bases. Trimming took 1 base from V and 9 from J; bases not matched to a gene: 8. The germline gives CDR1 SEHNR, CDR2 FQNEAQ (reference sequence). The CDR3 is 16 residues long. As DNA, the CDR3 is TGTGCCAGCAGCTTAGAGCCTAGCGGGAGGCTTGGTGAGCAGTTCTTC. Residues: CASSLEPSGRLGEQFF.

This chain joins TRBV24-1 and TRBJ1-2; TRBD1 aligns across 10 bases. The trim removed 5 bases at V and 3 bases at J, leaving 2 bases unmatched. The CDR3 sequence is 14 residues long. Germline V gene lookup returns CDR1 KGHDR and CDR2 SFDVKD. In DNA form, the CDR3 reads TGTGCCACCAGTGCAGGGACAGGGGACTATGGCTACACCTTC. Its protein product is CATSAGTGDYGYTF.

The gene calls are TRBV28 and TRBJ2-7, with D possibly being TRBD2 (6 bases). Germline CDR1 is MDHEN and CDR2 is SYDVKM. V lost 7 bases to trimming and J lost 4 bases, with 17 bases between them. The CDR3 covers 14 residues. The CDR3 protein is CASTPGGGFYEQYF. The CDR3 DNA reads as TGTGCCAGCACCCCAGGCGGAGGGTTTTACGAGCAGTACTTC.